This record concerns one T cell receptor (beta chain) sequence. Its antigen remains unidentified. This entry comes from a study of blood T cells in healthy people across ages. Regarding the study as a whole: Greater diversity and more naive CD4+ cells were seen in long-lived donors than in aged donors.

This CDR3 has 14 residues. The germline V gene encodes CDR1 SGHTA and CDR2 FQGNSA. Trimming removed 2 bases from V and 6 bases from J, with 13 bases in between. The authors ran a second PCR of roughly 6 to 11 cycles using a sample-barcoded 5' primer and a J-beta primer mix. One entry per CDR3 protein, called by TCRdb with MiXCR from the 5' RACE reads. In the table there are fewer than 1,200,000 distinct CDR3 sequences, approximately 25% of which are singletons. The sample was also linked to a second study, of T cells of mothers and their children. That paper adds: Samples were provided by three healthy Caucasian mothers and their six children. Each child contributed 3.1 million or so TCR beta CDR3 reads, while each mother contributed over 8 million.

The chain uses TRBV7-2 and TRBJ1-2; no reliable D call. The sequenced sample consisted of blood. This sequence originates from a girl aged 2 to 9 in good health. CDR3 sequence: CASSLIPGEDGYTF. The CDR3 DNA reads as TGTGCCAGCAGCTTAATCCCGGGAGAGGATGGCTACACCTTC.